This TCR beta chain stems from a study of T cell changes during pregnancy in multiple sclerosis. Some clones are missing from TCRdb's copy, which holds only in-frame ones; the method was immunoSEQ multiplex PCR. Among 60,000 to 95,000 clones, about 90% were seen once, and the ten largest hold 0.43%. After removal of 6 bases from V and 2 bases from J, the junction contained 6 bases not matched to a gene. The CDR3 has 15 amino acids. Germline V gives CDR1 KGHSH, CDR2 LQKENI. The rearrangement joins TRBV18 to TRBJ2-7; TRBD1 matches 11 bases. Sample: CD4+ T cells from peripheral blood mononuclear cells, taken before pregnancy. This TCR derives from a female donor with multiple sclerosis, enrolled in a pregnancy study. Here the CDR3 reads CASSSPGQGAYEQYF. As DNA, the CDR3 is TGTGCCAGCTCCTCACCGGGACAGGGGGCCTACGAGCAGTACTTC.